This T cell receptor (beta chain) was profiled in a study of CD8 T cells in Susac syndrome. With random hexamers, about 0.5 to 1 ug RNA was reverse transcribed. TCRdb used MiXCR to reprocess the immunoSEQ multiplex PCR reads, holding one entry per CDR3 protein. The top ten hold 0.085% to 0.095% of the sample, which has about 210,000 distinct CDR3 sequences, 95% seen once. This clonotype was recorded once. Germline loops: CDR1 SQVTM, CDR2 ANQGSEA. This CDR3 region has 13 residues. The V end was cut by 4 bases, the J end by 3 bases, with 10 bases between. The multiple sclerosis control group was made up of treatment-naive patients with stable or active relapsing-remitting disease. TEMRA cells were FACS-enriched, and CD8+ and CD4+ T cells were isolated negatively.

Sequenced material: CD4+ T cells from PBMCs. The sequence derives from a human donor with multiple sclerosis. The chain couples TRBV29-1 to TRBJ1-5, with D unclear. The CDR3 is CSVAADANQPQHF. In DNA, the CDR3 is TGCAGCGTTGCGGCGGACGCCAATCAGCCCCAGCATTTT.